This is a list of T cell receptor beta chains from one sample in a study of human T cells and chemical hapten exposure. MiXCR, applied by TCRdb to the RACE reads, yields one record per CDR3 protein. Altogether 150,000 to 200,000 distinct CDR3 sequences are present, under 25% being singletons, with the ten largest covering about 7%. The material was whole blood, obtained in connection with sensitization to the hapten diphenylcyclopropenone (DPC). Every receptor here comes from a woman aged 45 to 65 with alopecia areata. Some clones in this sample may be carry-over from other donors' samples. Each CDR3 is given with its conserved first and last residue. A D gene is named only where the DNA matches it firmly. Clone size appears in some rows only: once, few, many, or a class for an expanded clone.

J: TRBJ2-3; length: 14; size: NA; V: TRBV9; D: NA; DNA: TGTGCCAGCAGCGTAGGTCAGGCCACAGATACGCAGTATTTT; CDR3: CASSVGQATDTQYF
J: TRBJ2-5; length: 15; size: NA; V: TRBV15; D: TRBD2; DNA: TGTGCCACCAGCAGAGAAGCGGGGAGGATGCAGACCCAGTACTTC; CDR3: CATSREAGRMQTQYF
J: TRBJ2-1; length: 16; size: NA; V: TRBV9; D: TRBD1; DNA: TGTGCCAGCAGCGTAGTGGGAGCAGGGGGATACAATGAGCAGTTCTTC; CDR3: CASSVVGAGGYNEQFF
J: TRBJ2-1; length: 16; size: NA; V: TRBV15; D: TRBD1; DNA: TGTGCCACCAGCCGAAGACAGGGCTCCTCCTACAATGAGCAGTTCTTC; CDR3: CATSRRQGSSYNEQFF
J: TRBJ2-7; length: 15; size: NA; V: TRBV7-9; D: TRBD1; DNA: TGTGCCAGCAGCGACCGACAGGGAGCCTCCTACGAGCAGTACTTC; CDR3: CASSDRQGASYEQYF
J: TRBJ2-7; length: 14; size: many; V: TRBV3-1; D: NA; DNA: TGTGCCAGCAGCCATGGAGGGGGGTTATACGAGCAGTACTTC; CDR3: CASSHGGGLYEQYF
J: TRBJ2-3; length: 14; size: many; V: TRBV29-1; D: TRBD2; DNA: TGCAGCGTTGCGCCTAGCGGGAGGGAAAATACGCAGTATTTT; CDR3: CSVAPSGRENTQYF
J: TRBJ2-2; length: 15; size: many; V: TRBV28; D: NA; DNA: TGTGCCAGCAGTACCCCGGGAGAAATCACCGGGGAGCTGTTTTTT; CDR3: CASSTPGEITGELFF
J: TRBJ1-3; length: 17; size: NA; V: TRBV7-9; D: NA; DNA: TGTGCCAGCAGCTTTTTTGATGGACGGAGAGTTGGAAACACCATATATTTT; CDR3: CASSFFDGRRVGNTIYF
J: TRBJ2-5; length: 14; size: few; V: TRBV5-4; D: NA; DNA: TGTGCCAGCAGCTTTTCTGGGCCCCAAGAGACCCAGTACTTC; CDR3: CASSFSGPQETQYF
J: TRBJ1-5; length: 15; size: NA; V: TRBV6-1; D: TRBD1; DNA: TGTGCCACCGCTGACAGGGTTGGTGGCAATCAGCCCCAGCATTTT; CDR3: CATADRVGGNQPQHF
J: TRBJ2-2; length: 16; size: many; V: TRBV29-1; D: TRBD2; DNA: TGCAGCGTCGAAGGGGGGGCTAGCGGGGCTACCGGGGAGCTGTTTTTT; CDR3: CSVEGGASGATGELFF
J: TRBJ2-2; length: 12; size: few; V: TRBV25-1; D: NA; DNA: TGTGCCTACGAAGGTCGCGCCGGGGAGCTGTTTTTT; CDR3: CAYEGRAGELFF
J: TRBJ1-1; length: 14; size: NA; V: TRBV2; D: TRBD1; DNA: TGTGCCAGCAGTGAAAGGGGGCTGAACACTGAAGCTTTCTTT; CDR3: CASSERGLNTEAFF
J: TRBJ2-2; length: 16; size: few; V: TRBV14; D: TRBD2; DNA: TGTGCCAGCAGCCTAATAGCGGGATTGAACACCGGGGAGCTGTTTTTT; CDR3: CASSLIAGLNTGELFF
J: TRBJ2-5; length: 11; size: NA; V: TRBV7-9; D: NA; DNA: TGTGCCAGCAGCTGGCAAGAGACCCAGTACTTC; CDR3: CASSWQETQYF
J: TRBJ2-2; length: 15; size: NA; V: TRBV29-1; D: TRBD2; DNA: TGCAGCGTCAAGGTTAGCGGGGCAAACACCGGGGAGCTGTTTTTT; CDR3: CSVKVSGANTGELFF